Listed here are 30 T cell receptor beta chains from one sample, sequenced in a study of glioma-infiltrating T cells after dendritic cell vaccination. Indicated time point: after dendritic cell vaccination, including at tumor progression/relapse. The table came from immunoSEQ multiplex PCR; TCRdb's copy has only in-frame clones and leaves some out. The table has about 110,000 clones, almost 90% seen once. The sequenced sample was blood, obtained after dendritic cell vaccination. These receptors were taken from a human donor with glioblastoma.

The chain has TRBV6-1 and TRBJ2-1; TRBD2 is a possible D gene (7 bases). CDR3 length: 14 amino acids. Trimming shortened V by 4 bases and J by 4 bases, and 11 bases separated the two germline ends. The V gene's germline CDR1 is MNHNS and CDR2 SASEGT. Here the CDR3 DNA reads TGTGCCAGCAGTGGCGGGGGCCATTACAATGAGCAGTTCTTC. It specifies CASSGGGHYNEQFF.

The J gene is TRBJ2-3, the V gene TRBV9; D not certain. Germline V lookup: CDR1 SGDLS, CDR2 YYNGEE. This CDR3 has 12 amino acids. V shed 4 bases and J shed 3 bases, with 6 bases lying between them. For the CDR3, the DNA is TGTGCCAGCAGCCCCCAGACAGATACGCAGTATTTT. Amino acid sequence: CASSPQTDTQYF.

This clone was seen a few times. The rearrangement links TRBV29-1 to TRBJ2-3; TRBD1 is a possible D gene (6 bases). This CDR3 comprises 17 residues. Trimming stripped 2 bases from V and 0 bases from J, with 18 bases between. From germline, CDR1 is SQVTM and CDR2 ANQGSEA. CDR3 in amino acids: CSVEPQGAAMSTDTQYF. The CDR3 nucleotides are TGCAGCGTTGAACCACAGGGAGCCGCAATGAGCACAGATACGCAGTATTTT.

The J gene is TRBJ1-3, the V gene TRBV18; D call uncertain. The CDR3 totals 13 residues. The germline gives CDR1 KGHSH, CDR2 LQKENI. Deletions cut 1 base from V and 10 bases from J, with 11 bases between. The CDR3 region is CASSPREASTIYF. CDR3 sequence (DNA): TGTGCCAGCTCACCACGGGAGGCTTCGACCATATATTTT.

The rearrangement links TRBV18 to TRBJ2-7; 11 bases map to TRBD2. Trimming cost V 2 bases and J 6 bases; bases outside gene matches: 6. Germline CDR1 reads KGHSH; CDR2 reads LQKENI. The CDR3 consists of 15 residues. CDR3 in amino acids: CASSPGTSGYGEQYF. The CDR3 DNA reads TGTGCCAGCTCACCAGGGACTAGCGGCTATGGCGAGCAGTACTTC.

The chain carries TRBV5-1 and TRBJ2-7; 10 bases agree with TRBD2. The CDR3 contains 15 residues. Germline V lookup: CDR1 SGHRS, CDR2 YFSETQ. Germline trimming cut 4 bases from V and 2 bases from J; bases unmatched to any gene: 6. The CDR3 DNA sequence: TGCGCCAGCAGCGAGGGGACTAGCGCACCCTACGAGCAGTACTTC. Amino acid sequence: CASSEGTSAPYEQYF.

The gene calls are TRBV9 and TRBJ1-3; 9 bases fit TRBD1. Trimming took 0 bases from V and 2 from J; bases not matched to a gene: 3. This CDR3 region has 16 residues. The germline V gene encodes CDR1 SGDLS and CDR2 YYNGEE. CDR3 nucleotide sequence: TGTGCCAGCAGCGTAGGACAGGGGGTGGCTGGAAACACCATATATTTT. It encodes CASSVGQGVAGNTIYF.

The gene calls are TRBV5-1 and TRBJ2-7; possible D gene TRBD1, 7 bases. CDR1 and CDR2 (germline): SGHRS, YFSETQ. Trimming pared 1 base from V and 2 bases from J, leaving 10 bases between. There are 14 residues in the CDR3. CDR3: CASSLTGEAYEQYF. CDR3 nucleotide sequence: TGCGCCAGCAGCTTGACAGGGGAGGCCTACGAGCAGTACTTC.

The chain has TRBV23-1 and TRBJ2-7; D perhaps matches TRBD1 (5 bases). TRBV23-1 is filed as an ORF, its function uncertain. The length of the CDR3 is 11 residues. V lost 4 bases, J lost 7 bases, and 8 bases lay in between. Here the CDR3 reads CASSPHREQYF. DNA for the CDR3: TGCGCCAGCAGTCCCCACAGGGAGCAGTACTTC.

The chain recombines TRBV4-1 with TRBJ2-7, with D possibly matching TRBD2 (6 bases). The germline gives CDR1 MGHRA, CDR2 YSYEKL. The CDR3 is 16 amino acids. V was clipped by 3 bases and J by 0 bases, with 15 bases between them. DNA of the CDR3: TGCGCCAGCAGCCAGGCCCCTAGCGAGAGCTCCTACGAGCAGTACTTC. It encodes CASSQAPSESSYEQYF.

The chain joins TRBV5-1 to TRBJ1-5, with a tentative D call TRBD1 (5 bases). CDR3 size: 14 residues. Germline V gene data show CDR1 as SGHRS and CDR2 as YFSETQ. V lost 4 bases to trimming and J lost 3 bases, with 11 bases between them. CDR3 loop: CASSQGLNNQPQHF. The CDR3 DNA reads as TGCGCCAGCAGCCAGGGACTGAACAATCAGCCCCAGCATTTT.

The chain combines TRBV21-1 with TRBJ1-2; TRBD1 is the table's D call, not checked against the DNA. TRBV21-1 is a pseudogene locus. The CDR3 has 15 amino acids. CDR3 DNA: TGTGCCAGCAGCACCAACGGGGGACAGAACTATGGCTACACCTTC. Translating gives CASSTNGGQNYGYTF.

The chain links TRBV30 to TRBJ1-4, with 7 bases fitting TRBD1. J was trimmed by 6 bases and V by 3 bases; bases with no gene match: 7. The germline gives CDR1 GTSNPN, CDR2 SVGIG (reference sequence). This CDR3 contains 14 residues. CDR3 sequence: CAWRPAGGDEKLFF. The CDR3 nucleotides are TGTGCCTGGAGACCTGCAGGGGGTGATGAAAAACTGTTTTTT.

This clone was detected once. CDR3 sequence (DNA): TGCGCCAGCAGCCCCGCCGGACAAATGAACACTGAAGCTTTCTTT. It encodes CASSPAGQMNTEAFF. This chain joins TRBV4-1 and TRBJ1-1; a possible D gene is TRBD1 (5 bases). Germline V gene sequence: CDR1 MGHRA, CDR2 YSYEKL. V lost 4 bases and J 0 bases, leaving 12 bases between the germline ends. The length of the CDR3 is 15 residues.

There are a few counts of this clone. This chain links TRBV5-1 with TRBJ1-1, with D uncertain. V lost 3 bases, J lost 0 bases, and 15 bases lay in between. Germline CDR1 is SGHRS and CDR2 is YFSETQ. The CDR3 is made up of 16 amino acids. CDR3 in amino acids: CASSWETGSMNTEAFF. DNA for the CDR3: TGCGCCAGCAGCTGGGAGACCGGATCCATGAACACTGAAGCTTTCTTT.

The chain combines TRBV5-1 with TRBJ2-3; TRBD1 matches at 7 bases. The germline gives CDR1 SGHRS, CDR2 YFSETQ. CDR3 size: 16 residues. V gave up 4 bases and J gave up 5 bases; unmatched junction bases: 13. The CDR3 sequence is CASSRERGQVIDTQYF. For the CDR3, the DNA is TGCGCCAGCAGCCGTGAGAGGGGGCAGGTCATAGATACGCAGTATTTT.

The chain has TRBV7-9 and TRBJ1-3; 8 bases match TRBD1. The CDR3 loop spans 17 amino acids. J was trimmed by 2 bases and V by 4 bases; bases with no gene match: 10. Germline CDR1 SEHNR, CDR2 FQNEAQ (reference sequence). The DNA of the CDR3 is TGTGCCAGCAGCTCGTTCCTGGACAGGGCAGCTGGAAACACCATATATTTT. Translating gives CASSSFLDRAAGNTIYF.

This chain uses TRBV11-2 with TRBJ2-3; 10 bases are shared with TRBD2. This CDR3 is 15 amino acids long. Per germline, CDR1 SGHAT and CDR2 FQNNGV. Unmatched junction bases numbered 4, after V lost 5 bases and J lost 2 bases. The CDR3, as DNA: TGTGCCAGCAGCGAGCGGGGGGGGATCACAGATACGCAGTATTTT. Encoded protein: CASSERGGITDTQYF.

This chain joins TRBV7-3 and TRBJ2-2; 11 bases match TRBD1. CDR3 length: 17 amino acids. V was clipped by 3 bases and J by 4 bases; unmatched bases: 7. Germline V gene lookup returns CDR1 SGHTA and CDR2 FQGTGA. The CDR3 region has the DNA TGTGCCAGCAGCTTTGGAGGACAGGGGGCTGGCACCGGGGAGCTGTTTTTT. Translation: CASSFGGQGAGTGELFF.

The rearrangement links TRBV5-1 to TRBJ1-2; D unresolved. Germline CDR1 is SGHRS and CDR2 is YFSETQ. This CDR3 is 14 amino acids long. With 0 bases removed from V and 1 base from J, the gap between germline ends came to 7 bases. The CDR3 DNA reads TGCGCCAGCAGCTTGGATACAGATAACTATGGCTACACCTTC. It encodes CASSLDTDNYGYTF.

This clone was counted a single time. V is TRBV6-5 and J is TRBJ2-7, with D perhaps TRBD1 (6 bases). Trimming removed 7 bases from V and 4 bases from J, with 17 bases in between. Germline V gives CDR1 MNHEY, CDR2 SVGAGI. The CDR3 has 14 residues. The CDR3 nucleotides are TGTGCCAGCACGAGAAGCAGGGACAATTACGAGCAGTACTTC. It encodes CASTRSRDNYEQYF.

This clone was seen once. J is TRBJ1-6 and V is TRBV6-1; TRBD1 agrees at 8 bases. The CDR3 spans 14 residues. J gave up 9 bases and V 7 bases, and 8 bases lay outside the gene matches. Germline V lookup: CDR1 MNHNS, CDR2 SASEGT. CDR3 sequence (DNA): TGTGCCAGCAATCCGGACAGGGAGAGTTCACCCCTCCACTTT. It is translated as CASNPDRESSPLHF.

The gene calls are TRBV7-8 and TRBJ1-1; D perhaps matches TRBD1 (5 bases). Deletions cut 0 bases from V and 4 bases from J, with 6 bases between. The germline gives CDR1 SGHVS, CDR2 FQNEAQ. There are 13 residues in the CDR3. In DNA form, the CDR3 reads TGTGCCAGCAGCTTAGCGGGACTCACTGAAGCTTTCTTT. It codes for CASSLAGLTEAFF.

Here the CDR3 reads CASSYGPGQGNYGYTF. CDR3 coding DNA: TGTGCCAGCAGCTACGGGCCGGGACAGGGCAACTATGGCTACACCTTC. The chain joins TRBV5-4 to TRBJ1-2; TRBD1 matches 9 bases. This CDR3 contains 16 residues. From germline, CDR1 is SGHNT and CDR2 YYREEE (reference sequence). The ends lost 3 bases at V and 2 bases at J; junction bases unmatched: 8. Filled out from reference TRBV5-4 and TRBJ1-2, the complete variable domain reads ETGVTQSPTHLIKTRGQQVTLRCSSQSGHNTVSWYQQALGQGPQFIFQYYREEENGRGNFPPRFSGLQFPNYSSELNVNALELDDSALYLCASSYGPGQGNYGYTFGSGTRLTVV.

This clone has only one observation. The V and J genes are TRBV6-6 and TRBJ1-2; TRBD1 agrees at 8 bases. CDR3 length: 13 amino acids. With 5 bases clipped from V and 8 bases from J, the junction kept 7 bases outside the gene matches. The germline V gene has CDR1 MNHNY and CDR2 SVGAGI (reference sequence). The CDR3 DNA is TGTGCCAGCAGTGCGAAGACAGGGGACGGCTACACCTTC. Amino acids: CASSAKTGDGYTF.

The rearrangement uses TRBV6-1 and TRBJ2-2; TRBD1 aligns across 7 bases. This CDR3 contains 15 residues. The germline V gene has CDR1 MNHNS and CDR2 SASEGT. Trimming removed 6 bases from V and 6 bases from J; junction bases left unmatched: 10. Written as DNA, the CDR3 is TGTGCCAGCAGCGAGCAAGGACAGGTCCCCGGGGAGCTGTTTTTT. Translated: CASSEQGQVPGELFF.

The V call is TRBV18, the J call TRBJ2-7; TRBD1 agrees at 8 bases. The CDR3 has 15 amino acids. CDR1 and CDR2 from the germline V gene are KGHSH and LQKENI. With V trimmed by 2 bases and J by 5 bases, 8 bases remained unmatched. The CDR3 DNA follows: TGTGCCAGCTCACCATCTGCCGACAGGGGAGACGAGCAGTACTTC. Translation: CASSPSADRGDEQYF. The variable domain in full, completed from reference TRBV18 and TRBJ2-7, reads NAGVMQNPRHLVRRRGQEARLRCSPMKGHSHVYWYRQLPEEGLKFMVYLQKENIIDESGMPKERFSAEFPKEGPSILRIQQVVRGDSAAYFCASSPSADRGDEQYFGPGTRLTVT.

The V gene is TRBV10-2, the J gene TRBJ2-1; TRBD2 matches 10 bases. The CDR3 has 16 amino acids. Germline V gives CDR1 WSHSY, CDR2 SAAADI. V trimming: 6 bases; J trimming: 7 bases; junction bases outside the gene matches: 12. In DNA form, the CDR3 reads TGCGCCAGCAGAGATAGGTCTAGCGGGAGAATGAATGAGCAGTTCTTC. Translating gives CASRDRSSGRMNEQFF.

Concerning this clone itself: A read error may produce the germline difference seen at one junction end. This chain uses TRBV2 with TRBJ1-4, with D possibly TRBD1 on 6 matching bases. CDR1 is SNHLY and CDR2 is FYNNEI in the germline V gene. The CDR3 length is 16 residues. The CDR3 reads CASSEGITGRNEKLFF. DNA of the CDR3: TGTGCCAGCAGCGAAGGTATAACAGGGCGTAATGAAAAACTGTTTTTT.

This sequence joins TRBV6-1 and TRBJ1-2; 7 bases line up with TRBD1. The V segment lost 8 bases and the J segment 3 bases; nucleotides outside the gene matches: 0. The CDR3 loop spans 11 amino acids. In germline, CDR1 is MNHNS, CDR2 SASEGT. The chain's CDR3 is CASGTDYGYTF. The DNA for the CDR3 is TGTGCCAGCGGGACAGACTATGGCTACACCTTC.